This TCR beta chain emerged from a study of T cells in Graves' hyperthyroidism and ophthalmopathy. Regions amplified from RNA transcripts were the TCR beta CDR3 regions. The TCR CDR3 was amplified in a first-round RT-PCR using the HTBI primer set. TCRdb passed the multiplex PCR reads through MiXCR, listing each CDR3 protein once. Of over 250,000 distinct CDR3 sequences listed, 25% were seen once; the top ten hold about a quarter. Exclusions: uncontrolled infection, other autoimmune disease, pregnancy, lactation. Study-wide results and caveats: Ophthalmopathy and stable hyperthyroidism were told apart by a 13 V-J model.

Comments on this clonotype: Its antigen is as yet unknown.

This clonotype was sampled from a man aged 40-55 years with Graves' hyperthyroidism that later progressed to Graves' ophthalmopathy. Sequences were obtained from blood.

In nucleotides, the CDR3 is TGTGCCCACAGACGAGCGGGGACCGTGAACTATGGCTACACCTTC. Protein sequence: CAHRRAGTVNYGYTF. J is TRBJ1-2 and V is TRBV6-2 or TRBV6-3; maybe TRBD1 (5 bases). CDR1 MNHEY and CDR2 SVGEGT come from the germline V gene. This CDR3 has 15 amino acids. V lost 11 bases, J lost 2 bases, and 21 bases lay in between.